The following is a T cell receptor beta chain sequence with its context. The sample belongs to a study of blood T cell repertoires in COVID-19. Across the study: Both acute and convalescent COVID-19 samples were obtained from the United States, Italy and Spain.

TCRdb's copy holds only in-frame clones and misses some; the assay was immunoSEQ multiplex PCR. The profile shows 150,000 to 200,000 clones, about four fifths of them singletons. V was cut by 0 bases and J by 0 bases, with 8 bases left in between. The CDR3 runs to 15 residues. From germline, CDR1 is MNHEY and CDR2 SVGEGT. The chain links TRBV6-2 or TRBV6-3 to TRBJ2-5; weak D call: TRBD1 (5 bases). Specimen: peripheral blood. This clonotype was obtained from a woman in her fifties or sixties with COVID-19, enrolled during active disease. This chain's CDR3 is CASSYSWGNQETQYF. CDR3 DNA: TGTGCCAGCAGTTACTCCTGGGGCAACCAAGAGACCCAGTACTTC.